A selection of T cell receptor beta chains follows, all from one sample in a study of regulatory and conventional T cells in RAG deficiency. Libraries were prepared by immunoSEQ multiplex PCR; TCRdb keeps only in-frame clonotypes and omits some of them. The sample has around 29,000 clones, about 95% seen once. In addition, the sample was reused for a study of regulatory T cells.

The sample consisted of CD25- CD4+ T cells sorted from blood. The receptors come from a human donor in good health. Both conserved end residues are trimmed from each CDR3.

TRBV11-2 ASSPPRGRGFPSTDTQY
TRBV7-9 ASSLDLRETQY
TRBV9 ASSAWGRFPDLATNEKLF
TRBV6-1 ASSGARRTWYEQY
TRBV15 ATSRDLQSGTQY
TRBV19 ASSIVVEMNTEAF
TRBV6-6 ASSYGTGWAYEQY
TRBV5-4 ASSLAGGVIAKNIQY
TRBV4-1 ASTFGDRDADTQY
TRBV7-9 ASSLDRSGESTNEKLF
TRBV14 ASSQRRDRHPDTQY
TRBV27 ASSPLGGGYYGYT
TRBV19 ASSAGTGVFTNTEAF
TRBV19 ASSPRGSGGGDTQY
TRBV4-1 ASSQGQTGNEKLF
TRBV6-5 ASSPQGKVAAF
TRBV18 ASSLTANTEAF
TRBV28 ASSLLRGQGWNGYT
TRBV5-1 ASSQTGGVGNTIY
TRBV14 ASSRTGTGANYGYT
TRBV4-2 ASSLDRVPTLNYGYT
TRBV14 ASSLVLAGVSGELF
TRBV6-1 ASSGQAGLREQY
TRBV28 ASSSYRGRNQPQH
TRBV28 ASSPGTGTKPQH
TRBV28 ASSTNPRGGYT
TRBV5-1 ASSSLSSGGTDTQY
TRBV9 ASSPNQGRGITQY
TRBV6-1 ASSVRSDTYEQY
TRBV27 ASSSYLSGTLAKNIQY
TRBV1 TSSPGGGPGNEQF
TRBV5-1 ASSPASALAKNIQY
TRBV4-1 ASSHRDSNQPQH
TRBV2 ASRGTSGVSYEQY
TRBV7-6 ASSLALKWGLETQY
TRBV9 ASSVGSSGNTIY